The entry below describes one T cell receptor (beta chain). Its specificity is not known. These data come from a study of type 1 and type 2 diabetes patients. Study details: T cells were magnetically sorted from PBMCs as CD4+ or CD8+ subsets. General study findings and limits: Age and gender were not matched between study groups. Some HECs seen only in T1D might also appear in more T2D or control samples.

The PCR template was genomic DNA. Amplification of the beta chain CDR3 used 30 forward and 13 reverse multiplex primers. TCRdb recomputed calls from the multiplex PCR reads with MiXCR, one row per CDR3 protein. The profile shows about 250,000 distinct CDR3 sequences, around 47% of them singletons. From germline, CDR1 is LNHDA and CDR2 SQIVND (reference sequence). The CDR3 sequence is 15 residues long. The V and J ends lost 7 bases and 3 bases respectively, with 17 bases between them. The sequenced sample was peripheral blood mononuclear cells (PBMCs). The chain is built from TRBV19 and TRBJ2-3, with a tentative D call TRBD2 (6 bases). This clonotype was sampled from a man between 18 and 35 years old with type 2 diabetes. CDR3 DNA sequence: TGTGCCAGTACCTCCGGACTACCTTCGACAGATACGCAGTATTTT. It codes for CASTSGLPSTDTQYF.